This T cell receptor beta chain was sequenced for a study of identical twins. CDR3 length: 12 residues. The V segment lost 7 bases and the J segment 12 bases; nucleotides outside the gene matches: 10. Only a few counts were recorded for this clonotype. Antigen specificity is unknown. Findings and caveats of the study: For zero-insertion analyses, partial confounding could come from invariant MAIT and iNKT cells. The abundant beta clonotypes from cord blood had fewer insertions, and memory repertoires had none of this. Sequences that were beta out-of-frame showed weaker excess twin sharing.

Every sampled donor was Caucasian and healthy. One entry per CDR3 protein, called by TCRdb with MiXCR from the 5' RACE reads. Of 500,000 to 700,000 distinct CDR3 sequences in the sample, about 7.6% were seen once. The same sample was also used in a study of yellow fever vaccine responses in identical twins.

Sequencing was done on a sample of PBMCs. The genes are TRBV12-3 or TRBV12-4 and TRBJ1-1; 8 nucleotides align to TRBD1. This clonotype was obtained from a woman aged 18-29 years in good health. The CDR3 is CASTPTGVGTFF. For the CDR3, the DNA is TGTGCCAGCACCCCGACAGGGGTTGGAACTTTCTTT.